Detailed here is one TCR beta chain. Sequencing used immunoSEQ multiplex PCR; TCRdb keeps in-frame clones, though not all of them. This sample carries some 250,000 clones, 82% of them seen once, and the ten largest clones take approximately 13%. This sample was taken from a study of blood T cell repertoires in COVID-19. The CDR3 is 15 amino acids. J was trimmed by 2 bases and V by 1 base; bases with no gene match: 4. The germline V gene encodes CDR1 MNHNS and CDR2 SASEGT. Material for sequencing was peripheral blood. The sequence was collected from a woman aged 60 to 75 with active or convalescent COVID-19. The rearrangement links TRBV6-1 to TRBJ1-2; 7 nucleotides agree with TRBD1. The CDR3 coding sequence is TGTGCCAGCAGTGAAGAAAGGGGGCCGAACTATGGCTACACCTTC. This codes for CASSEERGPNYGYTF.